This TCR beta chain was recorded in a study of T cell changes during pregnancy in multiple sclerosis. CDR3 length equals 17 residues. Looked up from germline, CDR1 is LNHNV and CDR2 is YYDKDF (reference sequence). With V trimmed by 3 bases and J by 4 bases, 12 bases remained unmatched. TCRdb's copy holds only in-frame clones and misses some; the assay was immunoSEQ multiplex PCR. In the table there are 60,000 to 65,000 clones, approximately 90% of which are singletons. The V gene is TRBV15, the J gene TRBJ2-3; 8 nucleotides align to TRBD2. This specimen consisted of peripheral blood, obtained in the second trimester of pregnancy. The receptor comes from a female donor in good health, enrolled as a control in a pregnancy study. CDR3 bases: TGTGCCACCAGCAGGTTAGGACTAGCCGTAATCCCAGATACGCAGTATTTT. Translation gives CATSRLGLAVIPDTQYF.